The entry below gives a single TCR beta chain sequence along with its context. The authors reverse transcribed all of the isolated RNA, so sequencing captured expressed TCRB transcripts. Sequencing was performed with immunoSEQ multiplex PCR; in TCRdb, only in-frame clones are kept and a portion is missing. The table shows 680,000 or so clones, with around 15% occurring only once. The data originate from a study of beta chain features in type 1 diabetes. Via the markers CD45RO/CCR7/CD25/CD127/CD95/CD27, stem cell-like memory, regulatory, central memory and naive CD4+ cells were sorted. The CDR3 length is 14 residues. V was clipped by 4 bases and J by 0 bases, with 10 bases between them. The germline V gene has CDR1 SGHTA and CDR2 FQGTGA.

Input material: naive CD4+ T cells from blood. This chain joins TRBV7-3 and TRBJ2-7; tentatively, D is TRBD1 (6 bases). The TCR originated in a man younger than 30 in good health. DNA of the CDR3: TGTGCCAGCAGCTCGGGACAAAGCTCCTACGAGCAGTACTTC. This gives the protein CASSSGQSSYEQYF. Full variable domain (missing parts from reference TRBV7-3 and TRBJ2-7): GAGVSQTPSNKVTEKGKYVELRCDPISGHTALYWYRQSLGQGPEFLIYFQGTGAADDSGLPNDRFFAVRPEGSVSTLKIQRTERGDSAVYLCASSSGQSSYEQYFGPGTRLTVT.